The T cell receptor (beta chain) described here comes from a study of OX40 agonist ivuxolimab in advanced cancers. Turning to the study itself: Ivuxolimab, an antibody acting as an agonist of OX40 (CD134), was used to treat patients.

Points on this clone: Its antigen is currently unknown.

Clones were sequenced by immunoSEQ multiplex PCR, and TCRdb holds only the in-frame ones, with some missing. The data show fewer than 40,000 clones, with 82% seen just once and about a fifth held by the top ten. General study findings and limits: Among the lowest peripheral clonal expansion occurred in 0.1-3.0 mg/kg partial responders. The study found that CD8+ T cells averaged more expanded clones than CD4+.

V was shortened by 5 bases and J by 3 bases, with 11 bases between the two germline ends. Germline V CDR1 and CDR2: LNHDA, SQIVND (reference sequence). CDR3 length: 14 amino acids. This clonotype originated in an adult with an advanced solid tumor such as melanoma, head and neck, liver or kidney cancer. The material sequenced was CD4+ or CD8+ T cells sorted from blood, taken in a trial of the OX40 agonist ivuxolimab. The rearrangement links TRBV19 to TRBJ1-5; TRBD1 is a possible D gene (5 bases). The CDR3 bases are TGTGCCAGTAGTGGGCCGACAGACAATCAGCCCCAGCATTTT. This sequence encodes CASSGPTDNQPQHF. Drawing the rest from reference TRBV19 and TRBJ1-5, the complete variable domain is DGGITQSPKYLFRKEGQNVTLSCEQNLNHDAMYWYRQDPGQGLRLIYYSQIVNDFQKGDIAEGYSVSREKKESFPLTVTSAQKNPTAFYLCASSGPTDNQPQHFGDGTRLSIL.